The clone carrying this T cell receptor beta chain was seen repeatedly, ten times or more. The data derive from a study of CD8 T cells in ankylosing spondylitis. Germline V gene data show CDR1 as SQVTM and CDR2 as ANQGSEA. Unmatched junction bases numbered 7, after V lost 5 bases and J lost 4 bases. CDR3 size: 13 residues. The TCR beta libraries were generated through quantitative 5'-RACE incorporating molecular barcodes. TCRdb re-called the 5' RACE reads through MiXCR, storing one row per CDR3 protein. The sample lists about 240,000 distinct CDR3 sequences; around 9.1% were seen once. The chain uses TRBV29-1 and TRBJ1-2; 7 bases align to TRBD1. The TCR sequence derives from a male donor with ankylosing spondylitis or in good health (not recorded which). The specimen was blood, either unsorted or a sorted T cell fraction (not recorded which). The CDR3 is CSVQGQLTYGYTF. CDR3 sequence (DNA): TGCAGCGTTCAGGGACAGCTAACCTATGGCTACACCTTC.